What follows is one T cell receptor beta chain and its context. What it binds is unknown. The record originates from a study of cytomegalovirus exposure and HLA in healthy donors. Study observations and caveats: Later analysis showed TCR association rates varying by HLA locus, highest for DRB1 and lowest for HLA-C.

The PCR had 60 Vbeta and 13 Jbeta primers. Measured with immunoSEQ multiplex PCR; TCRdb has only the in-frame clones, and not every one. This sample yields about 170,000 clones, of which less than 85% are seen a single time; roughly 1.5% belongs to the top ten. Germline trimming cut 4 bases from V and 2 bases from J; bases unmatched to any gene: 7. The CDR3 is 15 amino acids. Germline assignment: CDR1 PRHDT and CDR2 FYEKMQ (reference sequence). The chain recombines TRBV13 with TRBJ2-7; 8 bases line up with TRBD2. The sequenced sample was PBMCs. The sequence was obtained from a male donor in good health and CMV-seronegative. In nucleotides, the CDR3 is TGTGCCAGCAGCTCACGGGGGGGAGCAACCTACGAGCAGTACTTC. Translation: CASSSRGGATYEQYF.